This T cell receptor beta chain derives from a study of identical twins. Study-wide results and limits: The abundant beta clonotypes from cord blood had fewer insertions, and memory repertoires had none of this.

CDR3 length: 15 amino acids. Trimming removed 1 base at V and 0 bases at J, with 11 bases between. Germline CDR1 SGHDT, CDR2 YYEEEE. Through template switching, a universal primer site was introduced, and the cDNA contained unique molecular identifiers. From the 5' RACE reads, TCRdb called clonotypes with MiXCR, one entry per CDR3 protein. The sample has about 920,000 distinct CDR3 sequences; approximately 13% are singletons. All donors were healthy, and all were Caucasian. In its sample, this clonotype was seen a few times. Antigen: not known. The sample was also reused in another study, on yellow fever vaccine responses in identical twins. As reported in that work: Twins reportedly appeared to share part of their vaccine T cell response while keeping part individual.

This TCR derives from a woman between 18 and 30 years old in good health. The gene calls are TRBV5-6 and TRBJ2-7, with a tentative D call TRBD1 (6 bases). The material sequenced was PBMCs. In DNA, the CDR3 is TGTGCCAGCAGCTTGACAGGGCTATTCTCCTACGAGCAGTACGTC. Its protein is CASSLTGLFSYEQYV.